This T cell receptor beta chain was captured in a study of cytomegalovirus exposure and HLA in healthy donors. The CDR3 covers 16 residues. Germline assignment: CDR1 SEHNR and CDR2 FQNEAQ (reference sequence). V lost 0 bases to trimming and J lost 4 bases, with 15 bases between them. TCRdb keeps only in-frame clones here, not all; method: immunoSEQ multiplex PCR. Here the sample spans over 150,000 clones, around 85% being singletons. This TCR was recovered from a woman in her twenties or thirties in good health and CMV-seronegative. The chain carries TRBV7-9 and TRBJ1-2, with no clear D. Sequences were obtained from PBMCs. CDR3 DNA sequence: TGTGCCAGCAGCTTAGCGCTGTTGGAGCAGGTCTATGGCTACACCTTC. It yields the protein CASSLALLEQVYGYTF.